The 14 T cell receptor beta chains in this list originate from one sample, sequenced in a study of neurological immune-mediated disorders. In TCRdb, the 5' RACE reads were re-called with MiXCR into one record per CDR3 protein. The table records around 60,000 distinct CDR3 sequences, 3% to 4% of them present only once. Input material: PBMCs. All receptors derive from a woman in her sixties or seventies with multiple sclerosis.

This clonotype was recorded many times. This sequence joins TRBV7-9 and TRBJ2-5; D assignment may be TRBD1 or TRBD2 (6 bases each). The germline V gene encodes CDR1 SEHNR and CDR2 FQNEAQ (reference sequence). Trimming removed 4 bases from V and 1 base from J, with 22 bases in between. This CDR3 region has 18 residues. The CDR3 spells CASSSGAHRVEIQETQYF. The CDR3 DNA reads TGTGCCAGCAGCTCGGGGGCGCACAGAGTAGAGATCCAAGAGACCCAGTACTTC.

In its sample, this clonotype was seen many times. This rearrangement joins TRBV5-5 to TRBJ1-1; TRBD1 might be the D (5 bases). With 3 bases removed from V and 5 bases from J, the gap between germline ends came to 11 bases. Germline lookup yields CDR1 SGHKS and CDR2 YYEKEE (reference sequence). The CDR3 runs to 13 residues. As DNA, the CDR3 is TGTGCCAGCAGCTCAGGGAGCAGGACTGAAGCTTTCTTT. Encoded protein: CASSSGSRTEAFF.

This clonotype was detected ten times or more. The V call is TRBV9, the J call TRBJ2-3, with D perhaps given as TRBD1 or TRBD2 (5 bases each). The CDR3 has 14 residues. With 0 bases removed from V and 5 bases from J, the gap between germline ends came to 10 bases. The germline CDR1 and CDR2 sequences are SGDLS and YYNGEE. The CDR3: CASSVVPGGDTQYF. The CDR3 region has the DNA TGTGCCAGCAGCGTAGTCCCTGGGGGAGATACGCAGTATTTT.

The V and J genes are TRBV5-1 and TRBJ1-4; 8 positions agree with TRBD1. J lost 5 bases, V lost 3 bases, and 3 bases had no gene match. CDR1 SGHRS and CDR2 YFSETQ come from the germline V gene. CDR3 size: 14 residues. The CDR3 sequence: CASSSWTGNEKLFF. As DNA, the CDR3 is TGCGCCAGCAGCTCGTGGACAGGGAATGAAAAACTGTTTTTT.

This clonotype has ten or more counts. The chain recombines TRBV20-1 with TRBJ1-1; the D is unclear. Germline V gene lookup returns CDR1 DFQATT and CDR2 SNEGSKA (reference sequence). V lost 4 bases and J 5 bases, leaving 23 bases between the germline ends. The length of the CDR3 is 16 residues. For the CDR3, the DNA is TGCAGTGCTACCTTACCAATCCACTGGGCGGGAACTGAAGCTTTCTTT. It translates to CSATLPIHWAGTEAFF.

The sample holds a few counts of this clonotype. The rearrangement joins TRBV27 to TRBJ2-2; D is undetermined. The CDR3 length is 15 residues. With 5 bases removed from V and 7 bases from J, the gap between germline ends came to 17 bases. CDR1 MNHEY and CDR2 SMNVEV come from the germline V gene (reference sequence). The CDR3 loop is CASSPSGWFFGELFF. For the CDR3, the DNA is TGTGCCAGCAGTCCAAGTGGCTGGTTTTTCGGGGAGCTGTTTTTT.

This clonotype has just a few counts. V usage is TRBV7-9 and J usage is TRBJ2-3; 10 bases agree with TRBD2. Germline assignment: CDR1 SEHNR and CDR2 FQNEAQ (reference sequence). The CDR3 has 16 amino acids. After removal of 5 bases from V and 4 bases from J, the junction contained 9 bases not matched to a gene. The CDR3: CASSLSLAGAADTQYF. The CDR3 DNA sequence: TGTGCCAGCAGCCTATCCCTAGCGGGAGCGGCAGATACGCAGTATTTT.

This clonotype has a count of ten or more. CDR3 nucleotides: TGTGCCAGCATGGACAGTCTCTCCTACGAGCAGTACTTC. It encodes CASMDSLSYEQYF. The chain has TRBV2 and TRBJ2-7; TRBD1 might be the D (6 bases). CDR3 length equals 13 residues. Between the trimmed V and J ends, which lost 7 bases and 0 bases, there was a span of 10 bases. Per germline, CDR1 SNHLY and CDR2 FYNNEI.

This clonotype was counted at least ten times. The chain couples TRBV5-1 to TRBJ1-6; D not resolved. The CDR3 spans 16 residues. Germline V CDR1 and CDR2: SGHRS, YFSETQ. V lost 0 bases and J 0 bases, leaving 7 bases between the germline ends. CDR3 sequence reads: CASSLDGRSYNSPLHF. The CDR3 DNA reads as TGCGCCAGCAGCTTGGACGGACGCTCCTATAATTCACCCCTCCACTTT.

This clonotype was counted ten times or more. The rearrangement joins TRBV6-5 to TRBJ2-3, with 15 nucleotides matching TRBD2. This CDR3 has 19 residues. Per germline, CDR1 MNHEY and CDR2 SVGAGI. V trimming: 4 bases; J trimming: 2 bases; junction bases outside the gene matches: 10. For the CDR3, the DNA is TGTGCCAGCAGTTCCTGGACTAGCGGGAGGGTTGGCTACACAGATACGCAGTATTTT. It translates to CASSSWTSGRVGYTDTQYF.

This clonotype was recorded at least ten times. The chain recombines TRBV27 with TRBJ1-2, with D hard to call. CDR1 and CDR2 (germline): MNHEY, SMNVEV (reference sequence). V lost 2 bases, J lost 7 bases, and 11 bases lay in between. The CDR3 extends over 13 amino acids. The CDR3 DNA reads TGTGCCAGCAGTTTACGGATATCGGGTGGCTACACCTTC. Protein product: CASSLRISGGYTF.

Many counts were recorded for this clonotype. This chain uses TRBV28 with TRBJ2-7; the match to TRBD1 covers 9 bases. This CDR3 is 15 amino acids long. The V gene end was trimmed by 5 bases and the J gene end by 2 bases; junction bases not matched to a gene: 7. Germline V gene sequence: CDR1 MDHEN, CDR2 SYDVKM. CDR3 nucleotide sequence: TGTGCCAGCAGTACTTGGGGGACAGGGACCTACGAGCAGTACTTC. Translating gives CASSTWGTGTYEQYF.

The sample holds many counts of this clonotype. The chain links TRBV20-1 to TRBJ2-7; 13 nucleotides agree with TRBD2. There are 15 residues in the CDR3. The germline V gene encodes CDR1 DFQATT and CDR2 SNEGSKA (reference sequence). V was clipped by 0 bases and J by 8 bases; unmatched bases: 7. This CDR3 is CSARDPGLAGDQQYF. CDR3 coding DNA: TGCAGTGCTAGAGATCCCGGACTAGCGGGAGATCAGCAGTACTTC.

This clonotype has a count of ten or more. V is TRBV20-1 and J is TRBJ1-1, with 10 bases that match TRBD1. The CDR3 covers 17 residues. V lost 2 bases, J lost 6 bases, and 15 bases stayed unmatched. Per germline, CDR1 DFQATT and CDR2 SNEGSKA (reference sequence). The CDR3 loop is CSARFRDRGVQRAEAFF. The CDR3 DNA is TGCAGTGCTAGATTCCGGGACAGGGGTGTTCAGAGGGCTGAAGCTTTCTTT.